This T cell receptor beta chain was recovered during a study of shared clonotypes between healthy human individuals. Findings and caveats of the study: Blood was the sole source, and tissue repertoires probably differ.

In the case of this clone: What it binds is not known.

Every contributor of samples was a Caucasian grown-up residing in Nashville, Tennessee. This CDR3 spans 12 amino acids. V was clipped by 3 bases and J by 4 bases, with 8 bases between them. Germline V CDR1 and CDR2: SGHTS, YDEGEE. Each cell subset's genomic DNA was divided evenly among several immunoSEQ plates. Sequencing used immunoSEQ multiplex PCR; TCRdb keeps in-frame clones, though not all of them. The sample has around 530,000 clones; around 80% are singletons. The receptor comes from a woman in her thirties or forties in good health. Some clones in this sample may be carry-over from other donors' samples. The specimen sequenced was PBMCs. The chain joins TRBV5-8 to TRBJ2-7, with D tentatively TRBD2 (6 bases). CDR3 in DNA: TGTGCCAGCAGCTCGGGACTTTACGAGCAGTACTTC. Residues: CASSSGLYEQYF.